Sequencing of this T cell receptor beta chain was carried out in a study of T-cell reconstitution after alpha-beta-depleted transplantation in children. Preparation of the TCRbeta library used unique molecular identifiers. MiXCR was run by TCRdb on the PCR reads, yielding one entry per CDR3 protein. The table shows around 580,000 distinct CDR3 sequences, with roughly 27% occurring only once. Trimming shortened V by 3 bases and J by 6 bases, and 11 bases separated the two germline ends. The CDR3 loop spans 14 amino acids. CDR1 and CDR2 (germline): MDHEN, SYDVKM. For this clonotype: Its antigen remains unidentified.

Study-wide results and caveats: After one year, T-cell counts and TCRbeta diversity mostly came from new T cells.

The sequence was collected from a boy under two years old with Wiskott-Aldrich syndrome, due to receive a stem cell transplant. Material: PBMCs, obtained before TCRalphabeta/CD19-depleted stem cell transplant. The V call is TRBV28, the J call TRBJ2-2, with D possibly being TRBD1 or TRBD2 (5 bases each). The CDR3 sequence: CASSFWGRPGELFF. CDR3 nucleotide sequence: TGTGCCAGCAGTTTTTGGGGGAGACCCGGGGAGCTGTTTTTT.